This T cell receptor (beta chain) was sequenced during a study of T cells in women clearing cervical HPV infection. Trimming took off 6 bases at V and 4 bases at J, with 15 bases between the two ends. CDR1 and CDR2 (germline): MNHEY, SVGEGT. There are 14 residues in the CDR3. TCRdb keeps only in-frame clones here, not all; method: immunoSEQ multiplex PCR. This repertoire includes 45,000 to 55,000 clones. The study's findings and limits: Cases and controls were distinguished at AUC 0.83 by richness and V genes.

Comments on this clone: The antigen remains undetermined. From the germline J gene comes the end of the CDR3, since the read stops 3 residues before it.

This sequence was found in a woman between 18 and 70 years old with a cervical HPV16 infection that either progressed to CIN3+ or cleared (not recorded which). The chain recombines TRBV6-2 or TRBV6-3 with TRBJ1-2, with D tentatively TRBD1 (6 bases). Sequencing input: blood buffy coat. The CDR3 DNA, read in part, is TGTGCCAGCAGGACCTCGGACAGAGGCTATGGC. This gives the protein CASRTSDRGYG. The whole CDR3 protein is CASRTSDRGYGYTF.